This passage covers 18 T cell receptor beta chains from one sample sequenced in a study of T-cell memory formation after mild COVID-19. One entry per CDR3 protein results from TCRdb running MiXCR on the 5' RACE reads. The data hold about 340,000 distinct CDR3 sequences, with 15% to 20% observed a single time. The sequenced material came from PBMCs or a T cell subset sorted from them (not recorded which). The receptors here all came from a man younger than 30 who had mild COVID-19 (a few samples of this study predate the infection). Cell type and time point are not known.

Many counts were recorded for this clonotype. This sequence joins TRBV6-2 or TRBV6-3 and TRBJ2-3; D gene uncertain. V lost 6 bases, J lost 3 bases, and 7 bases lay in between. This CDR3 region has 12 residues. From germline, CDR1 is MNHEY and CDR2 SVGEGT. Here the CDR3 reads CASSQTTDTQYF. As DNA, the CDR3 is TGTGCCAGCAGCCAGACGACAGATACGCAGTATTTT.

The table lists this clonotype with many counts. The gene calls are TRBV4-1 and TRBJ1-1, with unresolved D. The CDR3 has 14 amino acids. Trimming cost V 8 bases and J 2 bases, with 15 bases left between them. Germline V lookup: CDR1 MGHRA, CDR2 YSYEKL. The DNA of the CDR3 is TGCGCCAGCCGCGGCCTACTCCTCAACACTGAAGCTTTCTTT. Protein product: CASRGLLLNTEAFF.

The chain recombines TRBV27 with TRBJ1-1, with D possibly matching TRBD1 (5 bases). Trimming left V 3 bases short and J 0 bases short, with 17 bases between. This CDR3 has 17 residues. Germline V gene sequence: CDR1 MNHEY, CDR2 SMNVEV (reference sequence). The CDR3 loop reads CASSFSFRGRVNTEAFF. CDR3 DNA sequence: TGTGCCAGCAGTTTCAGTTTCCGGGGCAGAGTGAACACTGAAGCTTTCTTT.

This clonotype was detected only a few times. The chain uses TRBV27 and TRBJ1-1, with D possibly matching TRBD1 (5 bases). V lost 4 bases and J lost 1, with 13 bases in between. The CDR3 spans 15 residues. Per the germline V gene, CDR1 is MNHEY and CDR2 is SMNVEV (reference sequence). The DNA of the CDR3 is TGTGCCAGCAGTTCCTCCCCCAGGGCGAACACTGAAGCTTTCTTT. It translates to CASSSSPRANTEAFF.

The chain links TRBV4-3 to TRBJ1-2; D is uncertain. CDR1 is LGHNA, CDR2 YSLEER, per germline. The CDR3 spans 14 residues. With 1 base removed from V and 7 bases from J, the gap between germline ends came to 13 bases. The CDR3 here is CASSQVGLGSGYTF. The CDR3 coding sequence is TGCGCCAGCAGCCAAGTAGGGCTTGGCTCTGGCTACACCTTC.

CDR3 residues: CASSLGATTANEKLFF. In nucleotides, the CDR3 is TGTGCCAGCAGCTTGGGAGCGACAACGGCTAATGAAAAACTGTTTTTT. The chain uses TRBV5-5 and TRBJ1-4; D is ambiguous. The V gene lost 0 bases and the J gene lost 3 bases, with 12 bases spanning the gap. The CDR3 runs 16 residues. Per germline, CDR1 SGHKS and CDR2 YYEKEE (reference sequence). Supplemented by reference TRBV5-5 and TRBJ1-4, the full variable domain reads DAGVTQSPTHLIKTRGQQVTLRCSPISGHKSVSWYQQVLGQGPQFIFQYYEKEERGRGNFPDRFSARQFPNYSSELNVNALLLGDSALYLCASSLGATTANEKLFFGSGTQLSVL.

Only a few counts were recorded for this clonotype. The chain uses TRBV5-1 and TRBJ2-1; D remains ambiguous. This CDR3 is built from 16 residues. V lost 5 bases, J lost 6 bases, and 21 bases lay in between. Per germline, CDR1 SGHRS and CDR2 YFSETQ. CDR3 nucleotide sequence: TGCGCCAGCAGTATCGGTTACTTGAGGTCAGCCAATGAGCAGTTCTTC. The encoded protein is CASSIGYLRSANEQFF.

The chain uses TRBV7-9 and TRBJ1-4; tentative D call: TRBD1 (6 bases). From germline, CDR1 is SEHNR and CDR2 FQNEAQ (reference sequence). Deletions cut 5 bases from V and 7 bases from J, with 14 bases between. This CDR3 has 14 amino acids. The CDR3 region has the DNA TGTGCCAGCAGCCCGGGGGCTGGAGGTGAAAAACTGTTTTTT. Its translation is CASSPGAGGEKLFF.

This clonotype was picked up many times. Germline and junction disagree at one end, which may indicate a read error. The CDR3 here is CSARPGNNEAFF. CDR3 sequence (DNA): TGCAGTGCTAGGCCCGGGAACAATGAAGCTTTCTTT. The chain uses TRBV20-1 and TRBJ1-1; D uncertain. CDR1 is DFQATT and CDR2 is SNEGSKA in the germline V gene (reference sequence). The CDR3 runs to 12 residues.

This clonotype was recorded a few times. The J gene is TRBJ2-1, the V gene TRBV24-1; D may match TRBD1 or TRBD2 (6 bases each). Germline V gene sequence: CDR1 KGHDR, CDR2 SFDVKD. CDR3 length: 14 amino acids. The V end was cut by 4 bases, the J end by 9 bases, with 15 bases between. The CDR3 loop is CATSEGSGAAEQFF. As DNA, the CDR3 is TGTGCCACCAGTGAGGGTTCGGGGGCGGCTGAGCAGTTCTTC.

The V call is TRBV11-3, the J call TRBJ2-1; D is perhaps TRBD2 (6 bases). The CDR3 length is 15 residues. The V end lost 4 bases, the J end lost 2 bases, and 12 bases lay between the germline ends. The V gene's germline CDR1 is SGHNT and CDR2 YENEEA. The CDR3 DNA reads as TGTGCCAGCAGCTCCCGGGGGAGCCCCTACAATGAGCAGTTCTTC. Protein: CASSSRGSPYNEQFF.

V usage is TRBV27 and J usage is TRBJ1-5; perhaps TRBD1 as D (6 bases). CDR3 length equals 15 residues. Per the germline V gene, CDR1 is MNHEY and CDR2 is SMNVEV (reference sequence). The V and J ends lost 0 bases and 9 bases respectively, with 15 bases between them. The CDR3 is CASSLSGDNQRPQHF. The CDR3, as DNA: TGTGCCAGCAGTTTATCGGGGGACAACCAACGGCCCCAGCATTTT.

This chain connects TRBV19 to TRBJ1-5, with D maybe TRBD1 (5 bases). Germline V gene lookup returns CDR1 LNHDA and CDR2 SQIVND (reference sequence). The CDR3 runs to 18 residues. Trimming stripped 5 bases from V and 0 bases from J, with 20 bases between. The CDR3 DNA is TGTGCCAGTAGTCCCAGCTACATTGGACACCTTAGCAATCAGCCCCAGCATTTT. This translates into CASSPSYIGHLSNQPQHF.

The chain combines TRBV6-2 or TRBV6-3 with TRBJ2-7; tentative D call: TRBD2 (6 bases). V was clipped by 5 bases and J by 5 bases, with 13 bases between them. Per germline, CDR1 MNHEY and CDR2 SVGEGT. CDR3 length: 13 amino acids. CDR3 protein: CASSRDSFNEQYF. CDR3 sequence (DNA): TGTGCCAGCAGTCGGGACTCCTTCAACGAGCAGTACTTC.

The chain uses TRBV12-3 or TRBV12-4 and TRBJ2-3, with no clear D. The V gene lost 8 bases and the J gene lost 7 bases, with 7 bases spanning the gap. The length of the CDR3 is 10 residues. The CDR3 reads CASGRYTQYF. The DNA for the CDR3 is TGTGCCAGCGGGCGGTATACGCAGTATTTT.

V is TRBV5-1 and J is TRBJ1-4, with a weak D call TRBD1 (5 bases). The CDR3 loop spans 19 amino acids. The germline V and J ends were trimmed by 2 bases and 3 bases, with 23 bases remaining between them. From germline, CDR1 is SGHRS and CDR2 YFSETQ. CDR3: CASSFLPGTVYSANEKLFF. In nucleotides, the CDR3 is TGCGCCAGCAGCTTCCTGCCCGGGACGGTATACTCGGCTAATGAAAAACTGTTTTTT.

Concerning this clonotype: This may be a read error, as it is one base from a much larger clone. This rearrangement joins TRBV6-5 to TRBJ1-1; TRBD1 is a possible D gene (5 bases). CDR1 and CDR2 (germline): MNHEY, SVGAGI. V was pared by 7 bases and J by 1 base, with 16 bases between. This CDR3 has 15 amino acids. The CDR3 loop is CASIHGGSPNTEAFF. CDR3 coding DNA: TGTGCCAGCATCCACGGGGGGAGCCCGAACACTGAAGCTTTCTTT.

The chain's CDR3 is CASSLGQGAKYGYTF. The CDR3 coding sequence is TGTGCCAGCAGCTTAGGCCAGGGGGCGAAGTATGGCTACACCTTC. This chain uses TRBV7-2 with TRBJ1-2; 8 nucleotides match TRBD1. The junction had 6 bases not matched to a gene; V was cut back by 1 base and J by 5 bases. The CDR3 runs 15 residues. Germline V gene sequence: CDR1 SGHTA, CDR2 FQGNSA.